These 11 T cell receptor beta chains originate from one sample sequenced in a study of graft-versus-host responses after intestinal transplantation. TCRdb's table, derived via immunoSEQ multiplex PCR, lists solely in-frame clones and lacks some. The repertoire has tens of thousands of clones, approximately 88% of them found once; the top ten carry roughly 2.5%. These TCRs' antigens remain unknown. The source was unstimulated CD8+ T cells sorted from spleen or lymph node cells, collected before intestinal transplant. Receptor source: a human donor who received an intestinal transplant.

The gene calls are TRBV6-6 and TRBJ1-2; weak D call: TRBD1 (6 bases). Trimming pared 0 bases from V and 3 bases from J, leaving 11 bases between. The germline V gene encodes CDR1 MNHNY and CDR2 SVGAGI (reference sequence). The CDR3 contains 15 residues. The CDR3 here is CASSYSTSGDYGYTF. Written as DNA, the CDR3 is TGTGCCAGCAGTTACTCGACGTCAGGGGACTATGGCTACACCTTC.

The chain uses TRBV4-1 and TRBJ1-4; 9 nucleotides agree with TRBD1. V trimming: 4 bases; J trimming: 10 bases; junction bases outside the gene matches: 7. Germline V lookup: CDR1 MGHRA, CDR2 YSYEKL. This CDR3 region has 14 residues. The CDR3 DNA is TGCGCCAGCAGCCCCCGGGACAGGGAAAGAAAACTGTTTTTT. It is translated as CASSPRDRERKLFF.

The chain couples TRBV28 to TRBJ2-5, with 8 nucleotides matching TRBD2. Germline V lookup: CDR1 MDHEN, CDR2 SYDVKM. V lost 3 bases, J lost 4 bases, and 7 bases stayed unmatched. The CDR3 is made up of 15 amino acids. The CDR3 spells CASSLGERETETQYF. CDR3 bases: TGTGCCAGCAGTTTGGGGGAGCGGGAGACAGAGACCCAGTACTTC.

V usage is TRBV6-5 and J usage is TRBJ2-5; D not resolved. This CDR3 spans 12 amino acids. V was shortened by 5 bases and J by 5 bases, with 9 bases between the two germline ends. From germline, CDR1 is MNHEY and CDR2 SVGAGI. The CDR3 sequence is CASSEALETQYF. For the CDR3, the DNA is TGTGCCAGCAGTGAAGCGCTGGAGACCCAGTACTTC.

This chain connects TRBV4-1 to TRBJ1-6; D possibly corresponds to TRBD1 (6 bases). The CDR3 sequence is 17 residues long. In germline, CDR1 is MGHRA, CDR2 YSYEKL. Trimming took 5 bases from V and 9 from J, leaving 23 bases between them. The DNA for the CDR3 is TGCGCCAGCAGCTCAACCGGGACACCGGGGGGGGCTTCACCCCTCCACTTT. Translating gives CASSSTGTPGGASPLHF.

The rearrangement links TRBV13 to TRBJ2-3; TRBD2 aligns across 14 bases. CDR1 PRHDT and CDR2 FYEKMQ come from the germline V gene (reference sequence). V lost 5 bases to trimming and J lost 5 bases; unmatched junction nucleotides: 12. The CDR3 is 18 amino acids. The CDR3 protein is CASSPLLQGLAGGDTQYF. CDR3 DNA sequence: TGTGCCAGCAGCCCCCTCCTGCAAGGACTAGCGGGGGGAGATACGCAGTATTTT. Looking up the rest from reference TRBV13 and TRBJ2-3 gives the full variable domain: AAGVIQSPRHLIKEKRETATLKCYPIPRHDTVYWYQQGPGQDPQFLISFYEKMQSDKGSIPDRFSAQQFSDYHSELNMSSLELGDSALYFCASSPLLQGLAGGDTQYFGPGTRLTVL.

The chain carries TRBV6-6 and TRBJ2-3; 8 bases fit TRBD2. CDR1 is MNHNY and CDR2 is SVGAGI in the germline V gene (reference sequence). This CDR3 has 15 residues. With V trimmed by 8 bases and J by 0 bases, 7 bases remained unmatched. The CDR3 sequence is CASQNSGSSTDTQYF. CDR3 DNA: TGTGCCAGCCAGAACAGCGGGAGTAGCACAGATACGCAGTATTTT.

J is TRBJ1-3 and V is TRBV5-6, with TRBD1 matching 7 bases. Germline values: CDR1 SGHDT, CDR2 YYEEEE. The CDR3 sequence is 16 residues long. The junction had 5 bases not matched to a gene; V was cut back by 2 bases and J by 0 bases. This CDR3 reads CASSLEQGSSGNTIYF. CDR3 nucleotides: TGTGCCAGCAGCTTAGAACAGGGGTCCTCTGGAAACACCATATATTTT.

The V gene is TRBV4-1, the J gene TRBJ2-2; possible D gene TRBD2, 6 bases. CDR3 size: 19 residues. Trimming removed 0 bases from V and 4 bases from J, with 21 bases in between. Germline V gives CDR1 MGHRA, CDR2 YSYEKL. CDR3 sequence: CASSQEIIRGGFGTGELFF. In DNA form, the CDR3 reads TGCGCCAGCAGCCAAGAAATAATTCGTGGGGGGTTTGGCACCGGGGAGCTGTTTTTT.

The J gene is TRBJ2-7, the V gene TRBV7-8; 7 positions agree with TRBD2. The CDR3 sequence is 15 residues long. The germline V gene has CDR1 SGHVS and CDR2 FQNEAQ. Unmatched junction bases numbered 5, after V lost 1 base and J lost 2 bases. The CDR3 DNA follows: TGTGCCAGCAGCTTAGTAAGCGGGGATGCCTACGAGCAGTACTTC. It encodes CASSLVSGDAYEQYF.

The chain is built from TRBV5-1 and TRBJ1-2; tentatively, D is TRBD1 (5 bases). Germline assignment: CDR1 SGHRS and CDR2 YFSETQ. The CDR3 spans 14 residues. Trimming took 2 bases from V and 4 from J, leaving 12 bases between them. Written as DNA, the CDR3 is TGCGCCAGCAGCTTTCGTAGGGGCGTCTATGGCTACACCTTC. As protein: CASSFRRGVYGYTF.